A single sample is the source of the 3 T cell receptor beta chains below, sequenced in a study of OX40 agonist ivuxolimab in advanced cancers. Assay used: immunoSEQ multiplex PCR; TCRdb lists only in-frame clones, some missing. The sample records about 120,000 clones, 85% to 95% being singletons. Specimen: CD4+ or CD8+ T cells sorted from blood, collected in a trial of the OX40 agonist ivuxolimab. The origin of the receptors is an adult with an advanced solid tumor such as melanoma, head and neck, liver or kidney cancer.

The gene calls are TRBV6-6 and TRBJ1-1; perhaps TRBD1 as D (5 bases). The CDR3 has 14 residues. V lost 10 bases, J lost 3 bases, and 18 bases lay in between. CDR1 and CDR2 from the germline V gene are MNHNY and SVGAGI (reference sequence). CDR3 nucleotides: TGTGCCACCACGAGGGGTGGGAAAGACACTGAAGCTTTCTTT. It translates to CATTRGGKDTEAFF.

J is TRBJ1-5 and V is TRBV12-2. TRBV12-2 is a pseudogene. This CDR3 has 15 amino acids. CDR3 in amino acids: CASRLVRGFDQPQHF. CDR3 DNA sequence: TGTGCAAGTCGCTTAGTTCGGGGTTTCGATCAGCCCCAGCATTTT.

The chain links TRBV6-1 to TRBJ1-3; 7 nucleotides align to TRBD1. There are 13 residues in the CDR3. Germline V gives CDR1 MNHNS, CDR2 SASEGT. The junction had 9 bases not matched to a gene; V was cut back by 9 bases and J by 7 bases. CDR3 residues: CASRQGTTNTIYF. The DNA of the CDR3 is TGTGCCAGTAGACAGGGCACAACGAACACCATATATTTT.